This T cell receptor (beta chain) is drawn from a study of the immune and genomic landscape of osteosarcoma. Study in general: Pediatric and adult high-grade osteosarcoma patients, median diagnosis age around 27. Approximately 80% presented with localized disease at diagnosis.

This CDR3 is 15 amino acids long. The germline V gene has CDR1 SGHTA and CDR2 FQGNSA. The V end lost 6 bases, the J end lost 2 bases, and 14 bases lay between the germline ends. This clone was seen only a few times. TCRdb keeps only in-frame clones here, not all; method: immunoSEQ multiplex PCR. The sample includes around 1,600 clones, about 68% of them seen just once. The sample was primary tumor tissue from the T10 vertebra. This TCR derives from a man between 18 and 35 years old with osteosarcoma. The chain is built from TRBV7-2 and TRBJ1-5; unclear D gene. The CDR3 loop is CASSQWSMGNQPQHF. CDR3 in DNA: TGTGCCAGCAGTCAATGGTCGATGGGCAATCAGCCCCAGCATTTT.